The source of this TCR beta chain is a study of CXCR3-negative and CXCR3-positive naive CD8 T cells. The CDR3 loop spans 16 amino acids. CDR1 and CDR2 from the germline V gene are DFQATT and SNEGSKA (reference sequence). At about 270,000 cells each, triplicate sorts were carried out for each CD8+ T cell subset. Libraries were UMI-labeled 5' RACE TRB cDNA. TCRdb processed the 5' RACE reads again and assigns one entry to each CDR3 protein, with no DNA. In total, the table holds about 92,000 distinct CDR3 sequences. The gene calls are TRBV20-1 and TRBJ2-7; TCRdb lists TRBD1, though no DNA is available to test this call. The TCR was taken from a human donor in good health. Some clones in this sample may be carry-over from other donors' samples. Sequencing was done on a sample of naive CXCR3- CD8+ T cells from blood. Subset described: CD45RO-CCR7+CD27+CD95- naive CD8+ T cells lacking CXCR3 (TNR3-). The CDR3 reads CSARDPPRQISYEQYF.